What follows describes a single TCR beta chain. The CDR3 loop spans 13 amino acids. Trimming stripped 0 bases from V and 3 bases from J, with 4 bases between. The germline V gene has CDR1 SGHDT and CDR2 YYEEEE. The sample is drawn from a study of blood T cell repertoires in COVID-19. Per the authors' pipeline: Reference gene primers were amplified, and this amplification served to estimate nucleated cell counts. Produced via immunoSEQ multiplex PCR; TCRdb's table is partial and in-frame only. Clone size and the V and J calls come from that table; the DNA yielded D and trimming. The table records roughly 260,000 clones, 90% to 95% of them present only once.

The gene calls are TRBV5-6 and TRBJ1-3; D is unresolved. This TCR came from a human donor in a cohort exposed to, infected with or recovered from COVID-19 (not recorded which). The donor label of this sample is uncertain. The sample consisted of PBMCs or T cells enriched from blood (not recorded which). This CDR3 reads CASSLAGGNTIYF. The DNA of the CDR3 is TGTGCCAGCAGCTTGGCCGGTGGAAACACCATATATTTT.